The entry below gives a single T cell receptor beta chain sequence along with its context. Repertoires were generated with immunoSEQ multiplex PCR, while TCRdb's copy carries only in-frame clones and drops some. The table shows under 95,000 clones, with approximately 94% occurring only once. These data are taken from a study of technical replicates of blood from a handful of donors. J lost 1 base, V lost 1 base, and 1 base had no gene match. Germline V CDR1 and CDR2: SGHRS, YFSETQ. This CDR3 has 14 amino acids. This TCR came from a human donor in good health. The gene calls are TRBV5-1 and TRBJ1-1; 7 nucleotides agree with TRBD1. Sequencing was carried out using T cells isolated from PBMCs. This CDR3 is CASSLTGANTEAFF. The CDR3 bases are TGCGCCAGCAGCTTGACAGGGGCGAACACTGAAGCTTTCTTT.